Included here is one T cell receptor (beta chain) sequence, with context. Trimming removed 6 bases from V and 6 bases from J; junction bases left unmatched: 13. Looked up from germline, CDR1 is LGHNA and CDR2 is YNFKEQ. This CDR3 region has 15 residues. As originally analysed: Counts of nucleated cells, estimated from reference gene primer amplification, were obtained. Produced via immunoSEQ multiplex PCR; TCRdb's table is partial and in-frame only. V, J and clone size are those of that table, while D and trimming were read from the DNA. The data contain about 150,000 clones, about 85% of them singletons. These data belong to a study of blood T cell repertoires in COVID-19. Looking at the study overall: Whether acute or convalescent, the COVID-19 samples came from the United States, Italy and Spain.

The genes are TRBV4-2 and TRBJ2-7; TRBD1 matches 8 bases. The TCR sequence derives from a woman in her 70s with COVID-19, enrolled during active disease. Sequencing was carried out using peripheral blood. CDR3 sequence: CASRTGDIGAAEQYF. Written as DNA, the CDR3 is TGTGCCAGCAGGACAGGGGACATAGGGGCGGCCGAGCAGTACTTC.